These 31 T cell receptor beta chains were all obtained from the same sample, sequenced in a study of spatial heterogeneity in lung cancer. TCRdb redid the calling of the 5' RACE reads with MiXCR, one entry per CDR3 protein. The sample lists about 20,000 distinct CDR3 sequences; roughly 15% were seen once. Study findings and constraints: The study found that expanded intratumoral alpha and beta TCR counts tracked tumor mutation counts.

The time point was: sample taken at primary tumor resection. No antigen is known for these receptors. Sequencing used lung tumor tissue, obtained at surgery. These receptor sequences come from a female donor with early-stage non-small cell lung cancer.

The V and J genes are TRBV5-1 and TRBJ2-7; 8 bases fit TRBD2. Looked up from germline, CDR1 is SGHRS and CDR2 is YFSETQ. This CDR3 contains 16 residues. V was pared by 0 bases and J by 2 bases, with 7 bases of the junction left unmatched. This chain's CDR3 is CASSLAIGAGAYEQYF. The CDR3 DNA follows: TGCGCCAGCAGCTTGGCCATCGGAGCGGGGGCCTACGAGCAGTACTTC.

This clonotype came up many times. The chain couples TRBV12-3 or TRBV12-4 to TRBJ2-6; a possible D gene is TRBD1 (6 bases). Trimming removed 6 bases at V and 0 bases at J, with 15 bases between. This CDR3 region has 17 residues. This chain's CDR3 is CASRSTGTPSGANVLTF. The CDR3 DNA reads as TGTGCCAGCAGATCTACAGGGACGCCCTCTGGGGCCAACGTCCTGACTTTC.

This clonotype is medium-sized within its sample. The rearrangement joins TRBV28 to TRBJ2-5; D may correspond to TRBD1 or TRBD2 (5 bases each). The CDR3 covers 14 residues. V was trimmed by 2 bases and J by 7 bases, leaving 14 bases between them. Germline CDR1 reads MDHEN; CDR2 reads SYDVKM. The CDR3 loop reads CASSLRGGSGTQYF. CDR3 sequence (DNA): TGTGCCAGCAGTTTACGGGGCGGCTCCGGGACCCAGTACTTC.

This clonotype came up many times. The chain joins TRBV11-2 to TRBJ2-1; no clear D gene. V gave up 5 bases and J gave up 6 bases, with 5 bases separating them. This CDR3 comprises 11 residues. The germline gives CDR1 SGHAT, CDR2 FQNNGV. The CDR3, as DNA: TGTGCCAGCAGCGTTTCCAATGAGCAGTTCTTC. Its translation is CASSVSNEQFF.

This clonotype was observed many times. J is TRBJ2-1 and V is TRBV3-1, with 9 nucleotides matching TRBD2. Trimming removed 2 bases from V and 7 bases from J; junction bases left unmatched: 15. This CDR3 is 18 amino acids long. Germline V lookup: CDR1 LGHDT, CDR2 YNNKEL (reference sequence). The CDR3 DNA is TGTGCCAGCAGCCAAAGGGCGAACCCCAGCGGGGGGTCAAATGAGCAGTTCTTC. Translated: CASSQRANPSGGSNEQFF.

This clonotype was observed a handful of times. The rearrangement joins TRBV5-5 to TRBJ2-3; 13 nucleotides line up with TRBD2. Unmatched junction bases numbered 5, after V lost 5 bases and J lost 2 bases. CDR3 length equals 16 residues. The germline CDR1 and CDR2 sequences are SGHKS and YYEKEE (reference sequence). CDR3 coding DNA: TGTGCCAGCAGGTTACTAGCGGGAGGGTCCACAGATACGCAGTATTTT. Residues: CASRLLAGGSTDTQYF.

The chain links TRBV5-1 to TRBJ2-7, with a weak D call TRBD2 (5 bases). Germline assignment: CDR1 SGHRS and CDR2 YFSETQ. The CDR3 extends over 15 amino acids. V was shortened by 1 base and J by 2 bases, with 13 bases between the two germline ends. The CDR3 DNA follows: TGCGCCAGCAGCTTGCGGCAAGGGAGTACCTACGAGCAGTACTTC. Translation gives CASSLRQGSTYEQYF.

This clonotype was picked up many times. CDR3 residues: CASSESGSPLSSYEQYF. The DNA for the CDR3 is TGCGCCAGCAGTGAAAGCGGGAGCCCCCTCAGCTCCTACGAGCAGTACTTC. The chain couples TRBV10-2 to TRBJ2-7; 8 bases map to TRBD2. This CDR3 is built from 17 residues. CDR1 is WSHSY and CDR2 is SAAADI in the germline V gene. J gave up 0 bases and V 3 bases, and 10 bases lay outside the gene matches.

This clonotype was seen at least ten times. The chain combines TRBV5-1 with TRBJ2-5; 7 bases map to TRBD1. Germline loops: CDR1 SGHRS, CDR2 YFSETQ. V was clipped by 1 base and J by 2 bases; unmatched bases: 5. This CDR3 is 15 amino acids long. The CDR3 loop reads CASSLTGARQETQYF. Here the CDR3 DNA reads TGCGCCAGCAGCTTGACAGGGGCGAGACAAGAGACCCAGTACTTC.

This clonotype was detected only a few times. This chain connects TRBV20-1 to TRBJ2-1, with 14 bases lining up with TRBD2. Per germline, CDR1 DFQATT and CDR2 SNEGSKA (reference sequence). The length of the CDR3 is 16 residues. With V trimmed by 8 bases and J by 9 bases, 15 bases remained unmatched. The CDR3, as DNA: TGCAGTACGGGACAGGGGGGACTAGCGGGAGAGCTTGAGCAGTTCTTC. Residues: CSTGQGGLAGELEQFF.

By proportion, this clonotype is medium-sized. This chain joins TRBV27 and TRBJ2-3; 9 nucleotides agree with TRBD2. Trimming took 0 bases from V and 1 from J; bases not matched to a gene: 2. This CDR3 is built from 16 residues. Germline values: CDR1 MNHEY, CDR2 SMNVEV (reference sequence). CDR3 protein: CASSLSASGGTDTQYF. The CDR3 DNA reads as TGTGCCAGCAGTTTATCGGCTAGCGGGGGCACAGATACGCAGTATTTT.

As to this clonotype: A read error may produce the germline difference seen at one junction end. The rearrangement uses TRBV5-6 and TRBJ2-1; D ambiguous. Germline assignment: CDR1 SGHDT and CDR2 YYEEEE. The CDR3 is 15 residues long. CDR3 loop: CASSLRPSSYNGQFF. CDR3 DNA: TGTGCCAGCAGCTTGCGTCCCTCCTCCTACAATGGGCAGTTCTTC.

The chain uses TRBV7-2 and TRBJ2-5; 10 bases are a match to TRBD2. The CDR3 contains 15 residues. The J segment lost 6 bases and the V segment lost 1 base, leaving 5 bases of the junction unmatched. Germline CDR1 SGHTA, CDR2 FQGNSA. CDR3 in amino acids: CASSLDASGSQTQYF. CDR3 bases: TGTGCCAGCAGCTTAGATGCTAGCGGGAGTCAGACCCAGTACTTC. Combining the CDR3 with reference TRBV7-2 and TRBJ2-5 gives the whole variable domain GAGVSQSPSNKVTEKGKDVELRCDPISGHTALYWYRQSLGQGLEFLIYFQGNSAPDKSGLPSDRFSAERTGGSVSTLTIQRTQQEDSAVYLCASSLDASGSQTQYFGPGTRLLVL.

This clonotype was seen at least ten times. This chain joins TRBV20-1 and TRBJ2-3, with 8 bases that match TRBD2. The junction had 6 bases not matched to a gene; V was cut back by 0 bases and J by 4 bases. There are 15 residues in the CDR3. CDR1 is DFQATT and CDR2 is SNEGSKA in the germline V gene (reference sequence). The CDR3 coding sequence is TGCAGTGCTAGAGATCCCACGGGAGGGGCAGATACGCAGTATTTT. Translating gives CSARDPTGGADTQYF.

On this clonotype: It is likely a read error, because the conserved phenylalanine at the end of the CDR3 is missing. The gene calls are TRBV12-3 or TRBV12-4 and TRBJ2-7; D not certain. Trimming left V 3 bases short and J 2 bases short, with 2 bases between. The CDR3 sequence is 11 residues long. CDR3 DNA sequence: TGTGCCAGCAGTTTTGCCTACGAGCAGTACTTA. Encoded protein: CASSFAYEQYL.

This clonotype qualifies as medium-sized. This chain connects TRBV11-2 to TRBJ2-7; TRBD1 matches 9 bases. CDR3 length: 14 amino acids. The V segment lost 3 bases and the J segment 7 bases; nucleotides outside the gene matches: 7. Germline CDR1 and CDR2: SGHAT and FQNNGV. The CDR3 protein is CASSLGTGPSEQYF. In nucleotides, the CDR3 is TGTGCCAGCAGCTTGGGGACAGGGCCCTCGGAGCAGTACTTC. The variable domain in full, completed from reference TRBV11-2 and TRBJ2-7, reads EAGVAQSPRYKIIEKRQSVAFWCNPISGHATLYWYQQILGQGPKLLIQFQNNGVVDDSQLPKDRFSAERLKGVDSTLKIQPAKLEDSAVYLCASSLGTGPSEQYFGPGTRLTVT.

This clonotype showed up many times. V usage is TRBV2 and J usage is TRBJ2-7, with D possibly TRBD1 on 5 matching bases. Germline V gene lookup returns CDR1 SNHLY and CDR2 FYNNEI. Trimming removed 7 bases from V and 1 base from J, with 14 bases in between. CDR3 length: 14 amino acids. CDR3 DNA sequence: TGTGCCAGCATGATTGGGGCCTTATCCTACGAGCAGTACTTC. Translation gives CASMIGALSYEQYF.

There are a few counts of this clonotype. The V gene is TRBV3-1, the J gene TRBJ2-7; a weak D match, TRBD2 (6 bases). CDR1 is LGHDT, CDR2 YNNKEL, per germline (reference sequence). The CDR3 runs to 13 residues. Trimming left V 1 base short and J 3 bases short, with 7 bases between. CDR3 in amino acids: CASSQAGSYEQYF. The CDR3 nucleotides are TGTGCCAGCAGCCAAGCCGGGAGCTACGAGCAGTACTTC.

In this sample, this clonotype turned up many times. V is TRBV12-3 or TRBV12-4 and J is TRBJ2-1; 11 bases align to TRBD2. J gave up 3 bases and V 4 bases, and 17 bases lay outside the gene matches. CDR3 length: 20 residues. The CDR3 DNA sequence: TGTGCCAGCAGTTCGGACCGAGGGACTAGCGGCCCCCAGGACTACAATGAGCAGTTCTTC. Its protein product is CASSSDRGTSGPQDYNEQFF.

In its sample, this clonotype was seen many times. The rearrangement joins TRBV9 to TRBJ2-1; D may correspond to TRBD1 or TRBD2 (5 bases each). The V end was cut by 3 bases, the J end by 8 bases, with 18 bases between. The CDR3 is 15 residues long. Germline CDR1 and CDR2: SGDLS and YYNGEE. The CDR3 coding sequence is TGTGCCAGCAGCGAGGGGAGTGGAGCTGACGATGAGCAGTTCTTC. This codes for CASSEGSGADDEQFF.

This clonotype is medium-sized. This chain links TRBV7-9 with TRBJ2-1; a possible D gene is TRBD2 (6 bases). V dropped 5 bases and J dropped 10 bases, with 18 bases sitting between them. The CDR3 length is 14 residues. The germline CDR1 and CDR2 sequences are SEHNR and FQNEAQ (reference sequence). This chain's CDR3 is CASSVGTPQNEQFF. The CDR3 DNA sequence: TGTGCCAGCAGCGTCGGGACTCCCCAAAACGAGCAGTTCTTC.

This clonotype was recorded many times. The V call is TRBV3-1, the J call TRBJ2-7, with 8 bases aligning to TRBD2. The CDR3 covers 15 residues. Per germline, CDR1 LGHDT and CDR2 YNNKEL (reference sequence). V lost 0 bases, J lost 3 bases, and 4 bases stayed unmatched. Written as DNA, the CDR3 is TGTGCCAGCAGCCAAGAAAGCGGGAGTAGCTACGAGCAGTACTTC. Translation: CASSQESGSSYEQYF.

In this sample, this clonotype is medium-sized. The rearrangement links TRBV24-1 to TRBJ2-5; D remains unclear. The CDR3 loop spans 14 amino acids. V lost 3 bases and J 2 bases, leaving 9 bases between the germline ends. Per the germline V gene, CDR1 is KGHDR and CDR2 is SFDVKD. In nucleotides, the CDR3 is TGTGCCACCAGTGATGGTAGGCAGCAAGAGACCCAGTACTTC. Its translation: CATSDGRQQETQYF.

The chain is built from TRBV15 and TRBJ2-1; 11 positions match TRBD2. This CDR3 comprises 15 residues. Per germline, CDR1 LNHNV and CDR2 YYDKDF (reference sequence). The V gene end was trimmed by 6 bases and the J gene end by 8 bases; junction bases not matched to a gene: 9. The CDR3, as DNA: TGTGCCACCAGGAGTCTAGCGGGAGGTAGGGATGAGCAGTTCTTC. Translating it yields CATRSLAGGRDEQFF. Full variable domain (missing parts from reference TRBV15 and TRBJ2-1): DAMVIQNPRYQVTQFGKPVTLSCSQTLNHNVMYWYQQKSSQAPKLLFHYYDKDFNNEADTPDNFQSRRPNTSFCFLDIRSPGLGDTAMYLCATRSLAGGRDEQFFGPGTRLTVL.

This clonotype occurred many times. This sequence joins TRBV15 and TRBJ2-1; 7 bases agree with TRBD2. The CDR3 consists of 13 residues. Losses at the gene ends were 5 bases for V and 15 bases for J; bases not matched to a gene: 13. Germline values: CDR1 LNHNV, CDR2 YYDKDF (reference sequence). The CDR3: CATSSWGGLGLFF. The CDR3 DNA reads TGTGCCACCAGCTCCTGGGGGGGGTTGGGTCTGTTCTTC.

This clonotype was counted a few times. CDR3 sequence reads: CASSPGQGETQYF. The CDR3 nucleotides are TGTGCCAGCAGCCCGGGACAGGGAGAGACCCAGTACTTC. The J gene is TRBJ2-5, the V gene TRBV7-3; TRBD1 aligns across 9 bases. V shed 5 bases and J 4 bases; nucleotides not matched to a gene: 2. The length of the CDR3 is 13 residues. CDR1 SGHTA and CDR2 FQGTGA come from the germline V gene.

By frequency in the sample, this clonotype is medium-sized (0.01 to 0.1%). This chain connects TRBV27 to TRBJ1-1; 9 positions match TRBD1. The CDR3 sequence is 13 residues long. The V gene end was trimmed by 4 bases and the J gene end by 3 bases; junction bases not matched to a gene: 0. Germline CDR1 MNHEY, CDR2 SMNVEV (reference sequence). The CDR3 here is CASSWTGDTEAFF. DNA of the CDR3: TGTGCCAGCAGTTGGACAGGGGACACTGAAGCTTTCTTT.

The chain's CDR3 is CASSLTGGDLTQYF. CDR3 nucleotides: TGTGCCAGCAGCTTAACCGGCGGGGACCTTACGCAGTATTTT. V is TRBV7-3 and J is TRBJ2-3; possibly TRBD2 for D (6 bases). The CDR3 covers 14 residues. Trimming took off 0 bases at V and 8 bases at J, with 12 bases between the two ends. Germline V lookup: CDR1 SGHTA, CDR2 FQGTGA.

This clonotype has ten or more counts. CDR3 nucleotide sequence: TGTGCCAGCAGCCCGGGACTAGCGGGAGCCGGAAAAAATGAGCAGTTCTTC. It specifies CASSPGLAGAGKNEQFF. The rearrangement joins TRBV11-3 to TRBJ2-1; TRBD2 aligns across 14 bases. Germline V gives CDR1 SGHNT, CDR2 YENEEA. CDR3 size: 17 residues. The junction had 10 bases not matched to a gene; V was cut back by 5 bases and J by 7 bases. The full variable domain, in which reference TRBV11-3 and TRBJ2-1 provide the parts outside the CDR3, is EAGVVQSPRYKIIEKKQPVAFWCNPISGHNTLYWYLQNLGQGPELLIRYENEEAVDDSQLPKDRFSAERLKGVDSTLKIQPAELGDSAVYLCASSPGLAGAGKNEQFFGPGTRLTVL.

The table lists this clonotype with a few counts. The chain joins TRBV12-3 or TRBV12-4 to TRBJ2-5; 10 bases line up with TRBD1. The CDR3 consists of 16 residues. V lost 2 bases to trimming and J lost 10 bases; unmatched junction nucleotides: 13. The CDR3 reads CASSLTGTGVLRGQYF. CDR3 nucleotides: TGTGCCAGCAGTTTAACCGGGACAGGGGTATTAAGGGGCCAGTACTTC.

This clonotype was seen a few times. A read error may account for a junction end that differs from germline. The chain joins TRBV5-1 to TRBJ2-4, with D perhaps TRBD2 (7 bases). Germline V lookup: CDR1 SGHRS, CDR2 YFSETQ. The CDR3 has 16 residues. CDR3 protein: CASSHAGAGAKNIRYF. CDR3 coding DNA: TGCGCCAGCAGCCACGCAGGGGCGGGGGCCAAAAACATTCGGTACTTC. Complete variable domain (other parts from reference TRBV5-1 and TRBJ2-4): KAGVTQTPRYLIKTRGQQVTLSCSPISGHRSVSWYQQTPGQGLQFLFEYFSETQRNKGNFPGRFSGRQFSNSRSEMNVSTLELGDSALYLCASSHAGAGAKNIRYFGAGTRLSVL.